The 19 T cell receptor beta chains reported below all come from one sample, sequenced in a study of blood T cells in healthy people across ages. Through a sample-barcoded 5' primer and a J-beta primer mix, a second PCR was run for 7 to 11 cycles. TCRdb re-analysed the 5' RACE reads in MiXCR, keeping a single row per CDR3 protein. The table includes about 1.5 million distinct CDR3 sequences, roughly two fifths detected once. The sequenced sample consisted of blood. All receptors come from a woman between 18 and 30 years old in good health.

The V call is TRBV5-5, the J call TRBJ2-3; no reliable D call. V shed 4 bases and J shed 0 bases, with 21 bases lying between them. This CDR3 contains 18 residues. From germline, CDR1 is SGHKS and CDR2 YYEKEE (reference sequence). This CDR3 reads CASSPRGGSAASTDTQYF. CDR3 in DNA: TGTGCCAGCAGCCCCCGCGGTGGTAGTGCGGCTAGCACAGATACGCAGTATTTT.

The chain joins TRBV28 to TRBJ2-2, with a tentative D call TRBD1 (6 bases). CDR1 and CDR2 (germline): MDHEN, SYDVKM. There are 16 residues in the CDR3. Trimming left V 0 bases short and J 2 bases short, with 10 bases between. DNA for the CDR3: TGTGCCAGCAGTTTATGGGGGGCCCGCAACACCGGGGAGCTGTTTTTT. This sequence encodes CASSLWGARNTGELFF.

This clonotype showed up just a few times. The chain uses TRBV6-5 and TRBJ2-3; D tentatively fits TRBD1 or TRBD2 (5 bases each). CDR1 MNHEY and CDR2 SVGAGI come from the germline V gene. The CDR3 covers 15 residues. Trimming cost V 2 bases and J 2 bases, with 11 bases left between them. The CDR3 region is CASSYEGSPTDTQYF. Written as DNA, the CDR3 is TGTGCCAGCAGTTACGAGGGGTCCCCCACAGATACGCAGTATTTT.

Comments on this clonotype: Germline and junction disagree at one end, which may indicate a read error. The CDR3 spells CVSSFGGPPLDTQYF. CDR3 bases: TGTGTCAGCAGCTTTGGCGGACCCCCACTAGATACGCAGTATTTT. This chain links TRBV7-9 with TRBJ2-3; no definite D call. The CDR3 length is 15 residues. Germline lookup yields CDR1 SEHNR and CDR2 FQNEAQ (reference sequence). The full variable domain, rest sourced from reference TRBV7-9 and TRBJ2-3, is DTGVSQNPRHKITKRGQNVTFRCDPISEHNRLYWYRQTLGQGPEFLTYFQNEAQLEKSRLLSDRFSAERPKGSFSTLEIQRTEQGDSAMYLCVSSFGGPPLDTQYFGPGTRLTVL.

The J gene is TRBJ1-1, the V gene TRBV11-2; 9 bases are a match to TRBD1. V dropped 4 bases and J dropped 7; count of bases not matched to a gene: 1. The CDR3 length is 12 residues. CDR1 SGHAT and CDR2 FQNNGV come from the germline V gene. The CDR3, as DNA: TGTGCCAGCAGCTGGACAGGGGATGAAGCTTTCTTT. As protein: CASSWTGDEAFF.

V and J are TRBV4-3 and TRBJ1-5; weak D call: TRBD1 (5 bases). There are 16 residues in the CDR3. V lost 0 bases, J lost 5 bases, and 14 bases lay in between. Germline V lookup: CDR1 LGHNA, CDR2 YSLEER. The CDR3 here is CASSQDAQGGDQPQHF. Written as DNA, the CDR3 is TGCGCCAGCAGCCAAGATGCGCAGGGCGGGGATCAGCCCCAGCATTTT.

This clonotype was counted a few times. The chain is built from TRBV11-2 and TRBJ2-3; 10 positions agree with TRBD2. With 5 bases clipped from V and 2 bases from J, the junction kept 13 bases outside the gene matches. This CDR3 spans 18 amino acids. Germline lookup yields CDR1 SGHAT and CDR2 FQNNGV. The CDR3 DNA reads as TGTGCCAGCAGCCCCCGGGTTTTAGCGGGGGGCCTCACAGATACGCAGTATTTT. Translation gives CASSPRVLAGGLTDTQYF. Filled out from reference TRBV11-2 and TRBJ2-3, the complete variable domain reads EAGVAQSPRYKIIEKRQSVAFWCNPISGHATLYWYQQILGQGPKLLIQFQNNGVVDDSQLPKDRFSAERLKGVDSTLKIQPAKLEDSAVYLCASSPRVLAGGLTDTQYFGPGTRLTVL.

The V call is TRBV9, the J call TRBJ2-2, with 7 nucleotides matching TRBD1. The ends lost 4 bases at V and 4 bases at J; junction bases unmatched: 7. Germline CDR1 and CDR2: SGDLS and YYNGEE. The CDR3 totals 15 residues. The CDR3 reads CASSQRQGGTGELFF. DNA for the CDR3: TGTGCCAGCAGCCAACGACAGGGTGGCACCGGGGAGCTGTTTTTT.

This clonotype was counted a few times. The rearrangement uses TRBV28 and TRBJ2-7; maybe TRBD2 (6 bases). The V end lost 4 bases, the J end lost 2 bases, and 15 bases lay between the germline ends. The germline V gene encodes CDR1 MDHEN and CDR2 SYDVKM. The CDR3 loop spans 15 amino acids. The CDR3 region is CASSSASAYPYEQYF. DNA of the CDR3: TGTGCCAGCAGTTCAGCTAGCGCTTATCCCTACGAGCAGTACTTC.

As regards this clonotype: Compared with germline, one end of the junction differs, possibly owing to a read error. The chain carries TRBV2 and TRBJ1-2; weak D call: TRBD1 (6 bases). The CDR3 consists of 16 residues. CDR1 and CDR2 from the germline V gene are SNHLY and FYNNEI. CDR3 residues: CASSEDLRGANYGYTF. CDR3 nucleotides: TGTGCCAGCAGTGAAGATCTCAGGGGTGCTAACTATGGTTACACCTTC.

The V gene is TRBV29-1, the J gene TRBJ1-2; no clear D. The CDR3 consists of 14 residues. V was clipped by 4 bases and J by 5 bases, with 17 bases between them. Per the germline V gene, CDR1 is SQVTM and CDR2 is ANQGSEA. The CDR3 sequence: CSVAKTREEYGYTF. CDR3 bases: TGCAGCGTTGCCAAGACCCGGGAGGAGTATGGCTACACCTTC.

The chain is built from TRBV12-3 or TRBV12-4 and TRBJ2-1; a weak D match, TRBD2 (5 bases). This CDR3 comprises 15 residues. The V end was cut by 5 bases, the J end by 10 bases, with 21 bases between. CDR3 in amino acids: CASSPQAASRGEQFF. DNA of the CDR3: TGTGCCAGCAGTCCTCAAGCGGCTAGTCGAGGCGAGCAGTTCTTC.

The chain joins TRBV4-3 to TRBJ1-2, with a tentative D call TRBD1 (6 bases). The V end was cut by 1 base, the J end by 1 base, with 13 bases between. The CDR3 runs 16 residues. Germline CDR1 and CDR2: LGHNA and YSLEER. CDR3: CASSQANRAGNYGYTF. CDR3 in DNA: TGCGCCAGCAGCCAAGCAAACAGGGCTGGTAACTATGGCTACACCTTC.

The chain couples TRBV24-1 to TRBJ2-1; D perhaps matches TRBD2 (6 bases). V lost 10 bases and J lost 5, with 11 bases in between. CDR3 length: 12 amino acids. The germline gives CDR1 KGHDR, CDR2 SFDVKD. The CDR3 region is CATSRGNNEQFF. In DNA form, the CDR3 reads TGTGCCACTTCTCGGGGGAACAATGAGCAGTTCTTC.

CDR3 in amino acids: CASSEQGRGSTGELFF. CDR3 sequence (DNA): TGTGCCAGCAGCGAGCAGGGCAGGGGAAGCACCGGGGAGCTGTTTTTT. The chain employs TRBV7-2 and TRBJ2-2, with a weak D call TRBD1 (6 bases). Germline V CDR1 and CDR2: SGHTA, FQGNSA. Deletions cut 5 bases from V and 4 bases from J, with 17 bases between. The CDR3 is 16 residues long.

In this sample, this clonotype turned up a few times. The CDR3 DNA sequence: TGTGCCAACACAGATACGCAGTATTTT. Translation gives CANTDTQYF. The chain links TRBV9 to TRBJ2-3; no definite D call. The V and J ends lost 9 bases and 2 bases respectively, with 1 base between them. The germline V gene encodes CDR1 SGDLS and CDR2 YYNGEE. This CDR3 region has 9 residues.

The rearrangement links TRBV20-1 to TRBJ1-4; D possibly corresponds to TRBD1 (5 bases). CDR1 is DFQATT and CDR2 is SNEGSKA in the germline V gene (reference sequence). V gave up 6 bases and J gave up 3 bases, with 14 bases separating them. This CDR3 is 14 amino acids long. CDR3 nucleotides: TGCAGTGCCTCCAGGGCAGGGTCTAATGAAAAACTGTTTTTT. Translating it yields CSASRAGSNEKLFF.

The genes are TRBV4-1 and TRBJ1-2; no firm D call. Trimming removed 4 bases from V and 0 bases from J, with 9 bases in between. In germline, CDR1 is MGHRA, CDR2 YSYEKL. The CDR3 contains 14 residues. The CDR3 loop reads CASSLQSTNYGYTF. The CDR3 DNA follows: TGCGCCAGCAGCCTGCAGAGTACTAACTATGGCTACACCTTC.

The V call is TRBV4-1, the J call TRBJ1-2, with 7 bases aligning to TRBD1. Losses at the gene ends were 2 bases for V and 4 bases for J; bases not matched to a gene: 7. CDR1 and CDR2 from the germline V gene are MGHRA and YSYEKL. The CDR3 is 15 residues long. CDR3 region: CASSQNGQEGYGYTF. The CDR3 nucleotides read TGCGCCAGCAGCCAAAACGGACAGGAGGGCTATGGCTACACCTTC.